Below, one TCR beta chain is given with its context. A much larger clone differs from this one at a single base, so this may be a read error. Germline CDR1 SEHNR, CDR2 FQNEAQ (reference sequence). V lost 5 bases to trimming and J lost 0 bases; unmatched junction nucleotides: 14. The CDR3 sequence is 18 residues long. The sample's time point: patch test 1, 2 weeks after DPC sensitization. Regarding treatment: therapeutic diphenylcyclopropenone sensitization with weekly scalp DPC. The study extracted total RNA from unfractionated whole blood. TCRdb processed the RACE reads anew with MiXCR; each CDR3 protein has one entry. The sample includes some 94,000 distinct CDR3 sequences, 9.5% to 15% of them seen just once. The data were taken from a study of human T cells and chemical hapten exposure. Turning to the study itself: After 6 days, upper back 0.01% DPC patch tests were scored.

The specimen comprised whole blood, sampled in connection with sensitization to the hapten diphenylcyclopropenone (DPC). This TCR was recovered from a woman aged 40 to 50 with alopecia areata. Some clones in this sample may be carry-over from other donors' samples. The chain uses TRBV7-9 and TRBJ2-7, with TRBD2 matching 9 bases. CDR3 DNA: TGTGCCAGCAGCCCTAGAGGGACTAGCAGGCCTAGCTCCTACGAGCAGTACTTC. This codes for CASSPRGTSRPSSYEQYF.